One sample yielded the 28 T cell receptor beta chains listed below, sequenced in a study of early T cells in non-severe SARS-CoV-2 infection (dated by TCRdb to the early 2020s). Receptor amplification or capture employed 5' RACE. Data came from a NextSeq 500. TCRdb reprocessing: public reads trimmed at Q25 with fastp, clones called with MiXCR, in-frame beta chains kept. Every entry covers one CDR3 protein and lists the most common genes and DNA from its rows. Recorded for this sample are about 88,000 distinct CDR3 sequences; about 16% of them occurred a single time. The ten largest clones take up 4.5% to 7% of the sample. Sequenced material: whole blood. All receptors come from an adult who was a healthcare worker with PCR-confirmed SARS-CoV-2 infection or an uninfected control (not recorded which).

Ten or more counts support this clonotype. This rearrangement joins TRBV7-2 to TRBJ2-1; no firm D call. The CDR3 covers 13 residues. V was shortened by 3 bases and J by 4 bases, with 7 bases between the two germline ends. Germline values: CDR1 SGHTA, CDR2 FQGNSA. The CDR3 here is CASSFSVYNEQFF. CDR3 in DNA: TGTGCCAGCAGCTTTTCCGTATACAATGAGCAGTTCTTC.

The chain couples TRBV7-8 to TRBJ2-1; D tentatively reads TRBD1 or TRBD2 (5 bases each). The CDR3 length is 13 residues. V was trimmed by 2 bases and J by 9 bases, leaving 11 bases between them. Looked up from germline, CDR1 is SGHVS and CDR2 is FQNEAQ. The CDR3 DNA sequence: TGTGCCAGCAGCTTAAGCTATGGGGGTGAGCAGTTCTTC. This gives the protein CASSLSYGGEQFF. Based on the CDR3 plus reference TRBV7-8 and TRBJ2-1, the full variable domain is GAGVSQSPRYKVAKRGQDVALRCDPISGHVSLFWYQQALGQGPEFLTYFQNEAQLDKSGLPSDRFFAERPEGSVSTLKIQRTQQEDSAVYLCASSLSYGGEQFFGPGTRLTVL.

The chain recombines TRBV28 with TRBJ2-5; TRBD1 is a possible D gene (5 bases). Germline V gene sequence: CDR1 MDHEN, CDR2 SYDVKM. The CDR3 has 15 amino acids. V shed 5 bases and J shed 3 bases, with 16 bases lying between them. DNA for the CDR3: TGTGCCAGCAGTGCTGAAGGGGCCCAGAAAGAGACCCAGTACTTC. It is translated as CASSAEGAQKETQYF.

This clonotype has only a few counts. The rearrangement joins TRBV28 to TRBJ1-2; D might be TRBD1 (5 bases). Germline CDR1 is MDHEN and CDR2 is SYDVKM. The germline V and J ends were trimmed by 2 bases and 3 bases, with 7 bases remaining between them. This CDR3 is 13 amino acids long. CDR3: CASSLGTYYGYTF. As DNA, the CDR3 is TGTGCCAGCAGTTTAGGGACCTACTATGGCTACACCTTC.

The chain joins TRBV18 to TRBJ2-7; D call uncertain. V gave up 0 bases and J gave up 2 bases, with 11 bases separating them. CDR3 length: 15 residues. Germline V gene sequence: CDR1 KGHSH, CDR2 LQKENI. The CDR3 region is CASSPPGRQTYEQYF. CDR3 nucleotides: TGTGCCAGCTCACCACCGGGCAGGCAAACCTACGAGCAGTACTTC.

The chain employs TRBV20-1 and TRBJ2-4, with 8 bases matching TRBD1. The germline V gene encodes CDR1 DFQATT and CDR2 SNEGSKA (reference sequence). The CDR3 spans 17 residues. V was clipped by 4 bases and J by 1 base; unmatched bases: 12. The CDR3 nucleotides are TGCAGTGCTAAGGACAGGGTGAGGGCCCAGGCCAAAAACATTCAGTACTTC. Its translation: CSAKDRVRAQAKNIQYF.

There are a few counts of this clonotype. J is TRBJ2-7 and V is TRBV28; D gene unclear. V lost 6 bases and J 0 bases, leaving 9 bases between the germline ends. The CDR3 consists of 13 residues. Germline values: CDR1 MDHEN, CDR2 SYDVKM. The chain's CDR3 is CASSLGISYEQYF. The CDR3 region has the DNA TGTGCCAGCAGCCTCGGAATCTCCTACGAGCAGTACTTC.

This chain joins TRBV4-1 and TRBJ2-1; 11 bases line up with TRBD2. The CDR3 covers 17 residues. The V segment lost 1 base and the J segment 5 bases; nucleotides outside the gene matches: 7. Germline V gene lookup returns CDR1 MGHRA and CDR2 YSYEKL. The CDR3 sequence is CASSQVLAGGTHNEQFF. In DNA, the CDR3 is TGCGCCAGCAGCCAAGTCCTAGCGGGAGGTACTCACAATGAGCAGTTCTTC.

The CDR3 nucleotides are TGCGCCAGCAGCCGGGACAGGGGAACCGAGCAGTACTTC. Amino acid sequence: CASSRDRGTEQYF. The V and J genes are TRBV5-1 and TRBJ2-7; 10 bases map to TRBD1. This CDR3 is built from 13 residues. Trimming at V came to 4 bases and at J to 6 bases, leaving 4 bases not matched to a gene. The germline gives CDR1 SGHRS, CDR2 YFSETQ.

The genes are TRBV2 and TRBJ2-1; 7 positions agree with TRBD1. The germline CDR1 and CDR2 sequences are SNHLY and FYNNEI. The V gene end was trimmed by 8 bases and the J gene end by 5 bases; junction bases not matched to a gene: 3. The CDR3 is made up of 12 amino acids. This chain's CDR3 is CASDTGDNEQFF. The CDR3, as DNA: TGTGCCAGCGACACAGGGGACAATGAGCAGTTCTTC.

As to this clonotype: A read error may explain this, as a much larger clone is one base away. The V gene is TRBV10-3, the J gene TRBJ1-3, with 8 bases matching TRBD1. CDR1 and CDR2 from the germline V gene are ENHRY and SYGVKD. The length of the CDR3 is 13 residues. Germline trimming cut 6 bases from V and 6 bases from J; bases unmatched to any gene: 4. The CDR3 nucleotides are TGTGCCATCAGCCCGGGACAGGAAAACACCATATATTTT. Translated: CAISPGQENTIYF.

This clonotype came up a few times. For the CDR3, the DNA is TGTGCCACCAGCAGAGATCCCATTAGGGGTGAGCAGTTCTTC. Amino acid sequence: CATSRDPIRGEQFF. The chain employs TRBV15 and TRBJ2-1; tentative D call: TRBD1 (5 bases). The length of the CDR3 is 14 residues. V dropped 0 bases and J dropped 9 bases, with 12 bases sitting between them. Germline CDR1 LNHNV, CDR2 YYDKDF (reference sequence).

The rearrangement uses TRBV28 and TRBJ1-5; D is ambiguous. Germline CDR1 reads MDHEN; CDR2 reads SYDVKM. This CDR3 spans 12 amino acids. The V and J ends lost 4 bases and 4 bases respectively, with 5 bases between them. The CDR3 DNA reads TGTGCCAGCAGTTCAAATAATCAGCCCCAGCATTTT. Its translation: CASSSNNQPQHF.

In its sample, this clonotype was seen a few times. The rearrangement joins TRBV7-2 to TRBJ2-7; TRBD2 matches at 12 bases. The germline gives CDR1 SGHTA, CDR2 FQGNSA. Germline trimming cut 5 bases from V and 5 bases from J; bases unmatched to any gene: 7. The CDR3 runs to 15 residues. CDR3 residues: CASSRLAGALHEQYF. CDR3 sequence (DNA): TGTGCCAGCAGCCGACTAGCGGGGGCCCTCCACGAGCAGTACTTC. Full variable domain (missing parts from reference TRBV7-2 and TRBJ2-7): GAGVSQSPSNKVTEKGKDVELRCDPISGHTALYWYRQSLGQGLEFLIYFQGNSAPDKSGLPSDRFSAERTGGSVSTLTIQRTQQEDSAVYLCASSRLAGALHEQYFGPGTRLTVT.

This clonotype was detected a few times. A read error is likely, as this CDR3 ends without the conserved phenylalanine or tryptophan. The V call is TRBV27, the J call TRBJ2-4; perhaps TRBD1 as D (6 bases). V lost 5 bases, J lost 8 bases, and 13 bases lay in between. This CDR3 is built from 13 residues. The V gene's germline CDR1 is MNHEY and CDR2 SMNVEV (reference sequence). CDR3 sequence: CASSPRDNDIQYV. The CDR3, as DNA: TGTGCCAGCAGTCCGAGGGACAACGACATTCAGTACGTC.

Note on this clonotype: Sequence at one end of the junction differs from germline and may be a read error. This chain links TRBV29-1 with TRBJ2-1; a possible D gene is TRBD1 (5 bases). The CDR3 has 8 amino acids. Germline V lookup: CDR1 SQVTM, CDR2 ANQGSEA. The DNA of the CDR3 is TGCAGCGTTGAAGGGGGCGAATTC. Its translation is CSVEGGEF.

The rearrangement joins TRBV5-6 to TRBJ2-3, with D perhaps TRBD2 (6 bases). V was shortened by 0 bases and J by 1 base, with 9 bases between the two germline ends. Germline CDR1 and CDR2: SGHDT and YYEEEE. The CDR3 has 15 residues. The CDR3 bases are TGTGCCAGCAGCTTGGGGCGGGGTGGCACAGATACGCAGTATTTT. It yields the protein CASSLGRGGTDTQYF. The full variable domain, its missing parts supplied by reference TRBV5-6 and TRBJ2-3, is DAGVTQSPTHLIKTRGQQVTLRCSPKSGHDTVSWYQQALGQGPQFIFQYYEEEERQRGNFPDRFSGHQFPNYSSELNVNALLLGDSALYLCASSLGRGGTDTQYFGPGTRLTVL.

Only a few counts were recorded for this clonotype. The chain employs TRBV28 and TRBJ2-3; a weak D match, TRBD2 (6 bases). This CDR3 region has 16 residues. The ends were cut back, 2 bases at V and 2 bases at J, with 14 bases in the middle. Germline loops: CDR1 MDHEN, CDR2 SYDVKM. CDR3 DNA sequence: TGTGCCAGCAGTTTACGGCGGGACCGACCCACAGATACGCAGTATTTT. Translated, it gives CASSLRRDRPTDTQYF.

CDR3 loop: CASSLSLAQDTQYF. CDR3 nucleotide sequence: TGTGCCAGCAGCTTATCTCTAGCGCAAGATACGCAGTATTTT. V gene TRBV7-9 combines with J gene TRBJ2-3, with D tentatively TRBD2 (6 bases). Germline V gives CDR1 SEHNR, CDR2 FQNEAQ (reference sequence). The CDR3 length is 14 residues. The germline V and J ends were trimmed by 2 bases and 5 bases, with 11 bases remaining between them. Variable domain in full (rest from reference TRBV7-9 and TRBJ2-3): DTGVSQNPRHKITKRGQNVTFRCDPISEHNRLYWYRQTLGQGPEFLTYFQNEAQLEKSRLLSDRFSAERPKGSFSTLEIQRTEQGDSAMYLCASSLSLAQDTQYFGPGTRLTVL.

This clonotype was counted only a few times. The V gene is TRBV11-2, the J gene TRBJ2-2, with 8 nucleotides matching TRBD2. J was trimmed by 4 bases and V by 4 bases; bases with no gene match: 11. Looked up from germline, CDR1 is SGHAT and CDR2 is FQNNGV. This CDR3 has 17 residues. CDR3 residues: CASSSRGQRETTGELFF. The DNA for the CDR3 is TGTGCCAGCAGCTCGCGGGGGCAGCGGGAGACCACCGGGGAGCTGTTTTTT.

This clonotype was found a few times. The chain recombines TRBV7-2 with TRBJ2-7; 8 bases line up with TRBD1. This CDR3 contains 16 residues. Trimming took 8 bases from V and 7 from J; bases not matched to a gene: 19. Germline V gene data show CDR1 as SGHTA and CDR2 as FQGNSA. The CDR3 DNA is TGTGCCAGCCTTCCTGGGACAGGCAGCCGTATGAGGGAGCAGTACTTC. Translation gives CASLPGTGSRMREQYF.

This clonotype was seen at least ten times. V and J are TRBV7-9 and TRBJ2-5, with 10 bases lining up with TRBD2. V was clipped by 5 bases and J by 1 base; unmatched bases: 4. CDR3 length: 15 amino acids. Germline V gene data show CDR1 as SEHNR and CDR2 as FQNEAQ (reference sequence). This chain's CDR3 is CASSPGTSAQETQYF. The CDR3 DNA reads as TGTGCCAGCAGCCCGGGGACTAGCGCCCAAGAGACCCAGTACTTC.

The sample holds many counts of this clonotype. This rearrangement joins TRBV27 to TRBJ1-2; D ambiguous. The germline V and J ends were trimmed by 8 bases and 4 bases, with 23 bases remaining between them. Germline values: CDR1 MNHEY, CDR2 SMNVEV (reference sequence). The CDR3 contains 16 residues. The CDR3 nucleotides read TGTGCCAGCGGAAACACCGCGGGTAAAAGAAGCTATGGCTACACCTTC. It translates to CASGNTAGKRSYGYTF.

There are a few counts of this clonotype. The rearrangement joins TRBV18 to TRBJ1-6; 7 bases are a match to TRBD1. The CDR3 has 15 residues. CDR1 and CDR2 from the germline V gene are KGHSH and LQKENI. Unmatched junction bases numbered 4, after V lost 3 bases and J lost 5 bases. This chain's CDR3 is CASSPTGLDNSPLHF. CDR3 bases: TGTGCCAGCTCACCGACAGGGTTGGATAATTCACCCCTCCACTTT. Full variable domain (remainder filled in from reference TRBV18 and TRBJ1-6): NAGVMQNPRHLVRRRGQEARLRCSPMKGHSHVYWYRQLPEEGLKFMVYLQKENIIDESGMPKERFSAEFPKEGPSILRIQQVVRGDSAAYFCASSPTGLDNSPLHFGNGTRLTVT.

This clonotype was seen more than once but under ten times. One end of the junction varies from germline; a read error may be responsible. J is TRBJ2-7 and V is TRBV5-5; D ambiguous. The CDR3 has 13 residues. Germline V gene data show CDR1 as SGHKS and CDR2 as YYEKEE (reference sequence). The CDR3 DNA sequence: TGTGTCAGCAGCTTGGCAGTTGCCTACGAGCAGTACTTC. Translated: CVSSLAVAYEQYF.

This clonotype turned up a few times. The chain couples TRBV5-8 to TRBJ2-3; 11 nucleotides agree with TRBD2. Germline lookup yields CDR1 SGHTS and CDR2 YDEGEE. The CDR3 has 15 amino acids. With V trimmed by 3 bases and J by 6 bases, 6 bases remained unmatched. Here the CDR3 reads CASSSSLAGVDTQYF. DNA of the CDR3: TGTGCCAGCAGCTCATCACTAGCGGGAGTGGATACGCAGTATTTT.

This clonotype showed up many times. This chain links TRBV20-1 with TRBJ2-1; possible D gene TRBD2, 5 bases. This CDR3 region has 15 residues. Germline values: CDR1 DFQATT, CDR2 SNEGSKA (reference sequence). V lost 2 bases to trimming and J lost 1 base, with 12 bases between them. The CDR3 nucleotides are TGCAGTGCTAGACCCTTGAGGGCTTCCTACAATGAGCAGTTCTTC. Amino acids: CSARPLRASYNEQFF.

This clonotype was seen at least ten times. The chain combines TRBV20-1 with TRBJ2-2, with D uncertain. The CDR3 consists of 15 residues. Germline V gene lookup returns CDR1 DFQATT and CDR2 SNEGSKA (reference sequence). Trimming took off 0 bases at V and 1 base at J, with 9 bases between the two ends. CDR3 protein: CSARDLTLNTGELFF. CDR3 sequence (DNA): TGCAGTGCTAGAGATCTGACATTGAACACCGGGGAGCTGTTTTTT.